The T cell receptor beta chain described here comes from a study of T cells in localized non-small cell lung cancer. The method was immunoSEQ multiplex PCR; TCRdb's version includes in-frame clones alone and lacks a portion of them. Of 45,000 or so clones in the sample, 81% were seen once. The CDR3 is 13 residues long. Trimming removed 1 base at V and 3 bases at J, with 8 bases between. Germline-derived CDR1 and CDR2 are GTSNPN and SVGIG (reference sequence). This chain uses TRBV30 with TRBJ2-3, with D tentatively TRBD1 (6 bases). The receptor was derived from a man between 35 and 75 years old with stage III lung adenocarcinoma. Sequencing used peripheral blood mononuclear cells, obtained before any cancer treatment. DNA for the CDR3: TGTGCCTGGAGTGCAACAGGGACAGATACGCAGTATTTT. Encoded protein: CAWSATGTDTQYF.